This T cell receptor (beta chain) was sequenced for a study of cytomegalovirus exposure and HLA in healthy donors. Study-wide findings and caveats: The authors assumed roughly uniform sequencing depth across donors for presence/absence analyses. In a later analysis, a missense DCLRE1C variant was linked to TCR beta V- and J-gene trimming. It was likely that a cluster of highly shared sequence variants was a sequencing artifact.

Per the germline V gene, CDR1 is KGHSH and CDR2 is LQKENI. V shed 3 bases and J shed 0 bases, with 8 bases lying between them. The CDR3 is made up of 14 amino acids. As regards this clone: The antigen remains undetermined. No conserved phenylalanine or tryptophan is present at the end of the CDR3, so a read error is the likely explanation.

PCR employed 60 Vbeta and 13 Jbeta primers. Profiling relied on immunoSEQ multiplex PCR, and the TCRdb table lists in-frame clones only, not all of them. In the table there are around 190,000 clones, 79% of which are singletons. The chain is built from TRBV18 and TRBJ1-1; D not resolved. Sequencing was performed on PBMCs. This receptor was identified in a woman between 35 and 50 years old in good health and CMV-seronegative. CDR3 bases: TGTGCCAGCTCACCTCAGGCGCTGAACACTGAAGCTTTCCTT. Translation gives CASSPQALNTEAFL.